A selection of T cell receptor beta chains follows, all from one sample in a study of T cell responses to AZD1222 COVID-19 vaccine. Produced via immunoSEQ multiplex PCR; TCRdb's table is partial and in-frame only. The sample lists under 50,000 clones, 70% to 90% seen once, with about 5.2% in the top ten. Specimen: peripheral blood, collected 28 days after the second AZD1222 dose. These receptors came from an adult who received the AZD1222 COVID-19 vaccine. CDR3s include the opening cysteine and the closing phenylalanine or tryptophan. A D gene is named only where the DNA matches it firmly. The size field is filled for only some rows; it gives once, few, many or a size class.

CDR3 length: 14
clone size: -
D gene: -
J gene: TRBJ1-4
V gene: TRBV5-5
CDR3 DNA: TGTGCCAGCAGCTTGGCGGGGGTGGGTGAAAAACTGTTTTTT
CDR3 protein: CASSLAGVGEKLFF

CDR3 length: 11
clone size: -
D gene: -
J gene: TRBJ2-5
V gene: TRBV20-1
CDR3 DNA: TGCAGTGCTAATCGGGGAGAGACCCAGTACTTC
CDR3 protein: CSANRGETQYF

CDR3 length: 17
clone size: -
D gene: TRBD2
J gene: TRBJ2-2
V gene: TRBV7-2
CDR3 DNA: TGTGCCAGCAGTCCTCCGGGACTAGCGGGGGGTGTCGGGGAGCTGTTTTTT
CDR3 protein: CASSPPGLAGGVGELFF

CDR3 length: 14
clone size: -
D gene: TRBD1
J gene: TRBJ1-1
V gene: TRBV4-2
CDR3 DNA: TGTGCCAGCAGCCAAGACAGGGGGGGCACTGAAGCTTTCTTT
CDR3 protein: CASSQDRGGTEAFF

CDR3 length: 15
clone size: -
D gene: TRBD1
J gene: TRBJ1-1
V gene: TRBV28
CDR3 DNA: TGTGCCAGCAGTTCCGCCGGACAGGGGAACACTGAAGCTTTCTTT
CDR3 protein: CASSSAGQGNTEAFF

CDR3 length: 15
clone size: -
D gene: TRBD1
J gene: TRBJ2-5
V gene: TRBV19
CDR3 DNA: TGTGCCAGTAGTTCCGGGACAGGGCGGTTAGAGACCCAGTACTTC
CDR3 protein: CASSSGTGRLETQYF

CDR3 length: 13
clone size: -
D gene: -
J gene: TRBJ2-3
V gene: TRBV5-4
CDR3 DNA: TGTGCCAGCAGCTCCGACCCCACGGATACGCAGTATTTT
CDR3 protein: CASSSDPTDTQYF

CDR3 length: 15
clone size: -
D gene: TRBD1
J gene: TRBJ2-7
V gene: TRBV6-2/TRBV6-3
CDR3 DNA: TGTGCCAGCAGTTACTCGAGACAGGGTGGGTACGAGCAGTACTTC
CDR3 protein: CASSYSRQGGYEQYF

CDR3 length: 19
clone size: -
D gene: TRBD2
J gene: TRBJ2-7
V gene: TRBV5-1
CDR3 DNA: TGCGCCAGTCAACCTGGTGGGGGACTAGCCCTGGGAGCTCCCTACGAGCAGTACTTC
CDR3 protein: CASQPGGGLALGAPYEQYF

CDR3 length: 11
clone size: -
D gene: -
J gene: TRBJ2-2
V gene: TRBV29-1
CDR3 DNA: TGCAGCGTTCGAGCGGGCGGGGAGCTGTTTTTT
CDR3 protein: CSVRAGGELFF

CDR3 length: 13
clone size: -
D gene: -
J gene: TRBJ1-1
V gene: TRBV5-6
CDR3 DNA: TGTGCCAGCAGCCAGGACGGAATTGTTGAAGCTTTCTTT
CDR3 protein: CASSQDGIVEAFF

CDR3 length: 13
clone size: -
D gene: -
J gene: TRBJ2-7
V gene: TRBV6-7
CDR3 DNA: TGTGCCAGCAGTTACGACAGGACCTACGAGCAGTACTTC
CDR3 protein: CASSYDRTYEQYF

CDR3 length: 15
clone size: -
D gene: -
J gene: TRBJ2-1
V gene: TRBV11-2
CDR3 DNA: TGTGCCAGCAGCGATGCAATAGACGGGGACAATGAGCAGTTCTTC
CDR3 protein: CASSDAIDGDNEQFF

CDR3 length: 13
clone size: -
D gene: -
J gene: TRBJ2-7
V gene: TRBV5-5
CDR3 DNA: TGTGCCAGCAGCTTAAGGACCACCTACGAGCAGTACTTC
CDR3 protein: CASSLRTTYEQYF

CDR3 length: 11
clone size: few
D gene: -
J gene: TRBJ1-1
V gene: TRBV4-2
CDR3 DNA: TGTGCCAGCAGCCAGTACACTGAAGCTTTCTTT
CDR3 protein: CASSQYTEAFF

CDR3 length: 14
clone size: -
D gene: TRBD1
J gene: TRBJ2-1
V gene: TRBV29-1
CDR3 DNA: TGCAGCGTTGATGGGACAGGGAAACACAATGAGCAGTTCTTC
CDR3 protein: CSVDGTGKHNEQFF

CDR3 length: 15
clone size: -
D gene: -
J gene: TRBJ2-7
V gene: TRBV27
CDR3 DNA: TGTGCCAGCAGCACCCGGGGGCGGTTCTCCTACGAGCAGTACTTC
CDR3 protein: CASSTRGRFSYEQYF

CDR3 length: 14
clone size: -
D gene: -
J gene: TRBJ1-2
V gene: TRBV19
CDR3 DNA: TGTGCCAGTAGTTCGATGACAGGCTACTATGGCTACACCTTC
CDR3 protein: CASSSMTGYYGYTF

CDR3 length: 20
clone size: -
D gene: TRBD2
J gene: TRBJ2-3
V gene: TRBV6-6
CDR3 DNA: TGTGCCAGCAGTCATCCGGGACTAGCGGGGGTCGATCCTCTCACAGATACGCAGTATTTT
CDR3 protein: CASSHPGLAGVDPLTDTQYF

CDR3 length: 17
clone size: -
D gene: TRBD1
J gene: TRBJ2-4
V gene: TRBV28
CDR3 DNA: TGTGCCAGCAGTTTGGGGACAGGGGAGTTCCGTGGGAACATTCAGTACTTC
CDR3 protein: CASSLGTGEFRGNIQYF

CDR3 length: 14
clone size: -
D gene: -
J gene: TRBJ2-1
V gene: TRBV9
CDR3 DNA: TGTGCCAGCAGCGTTGGGGACGAGTCCAATGAGCAGTTCTTC
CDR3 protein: CASSVGDESNEQFF

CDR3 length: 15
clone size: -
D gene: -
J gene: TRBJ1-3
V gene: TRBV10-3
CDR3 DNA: TGTGCCATCAGTGAGTCTTTGAGCTCTGGAAACACCATATATTTT
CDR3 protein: CAISESLSSGNTIYF

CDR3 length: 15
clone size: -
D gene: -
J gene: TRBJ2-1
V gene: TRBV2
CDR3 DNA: TGTGCCAGCAGTGAAGGGCAGGGGTCCTACAATGAGCAGTTCTTC
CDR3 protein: CASSEGQGSYNEQFF

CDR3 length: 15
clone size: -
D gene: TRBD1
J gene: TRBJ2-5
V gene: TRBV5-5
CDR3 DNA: TGTGCCAGCAGCTCCGGGACAGGTTTGCAAGAGACCCAGTACTTC
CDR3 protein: CASSSGTGLQETQYF

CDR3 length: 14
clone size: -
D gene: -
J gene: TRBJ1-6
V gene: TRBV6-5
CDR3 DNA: TGTGCCAGCAGGACGCTTGAATATAATTCACCCCTCCACTTT
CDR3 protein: CASRTLEYNSPLHF

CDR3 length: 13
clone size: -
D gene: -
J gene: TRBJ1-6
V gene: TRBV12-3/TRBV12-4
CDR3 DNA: TGTGCCAGCAGGCGGGCTCCCCATTCACCCCTCCACTTT
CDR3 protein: CASRRAPHSPLHF

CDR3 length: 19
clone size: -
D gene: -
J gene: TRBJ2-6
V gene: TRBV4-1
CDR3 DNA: TGCGCCAGCAGCCAAGAGGAGTGGCGCAGCCCCTCTGGGGCCAACGTCCTGACTTTC
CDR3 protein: CASSQEEWRSPSGANVLTF

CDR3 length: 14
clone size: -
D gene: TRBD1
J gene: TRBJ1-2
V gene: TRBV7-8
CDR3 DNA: TGTGCCAGCAGTTTCGACAGGGCTAACTATGGCTACACCTTC
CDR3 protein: CASSFDRANYGYTF

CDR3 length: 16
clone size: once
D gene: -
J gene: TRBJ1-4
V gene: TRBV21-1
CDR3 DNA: TGTGCCAGCAGCAAAGTAAAGACAGGGAGGAATGAAAAACTGTTTTTT
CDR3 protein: CASSKVKTGRNEKLFF

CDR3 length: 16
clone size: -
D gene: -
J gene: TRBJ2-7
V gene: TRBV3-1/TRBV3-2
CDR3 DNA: TGTGCCAGCAGCCCCCCAATGGGCGGGCCACCCTACGAGCAGTACTTC
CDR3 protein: CASSPPMGGPPYEQYF

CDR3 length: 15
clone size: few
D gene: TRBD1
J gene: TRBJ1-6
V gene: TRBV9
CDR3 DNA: TGTGCCAGCAGCGTAGTAGACAGGGAGAGGTCACCCCTCCACTTT
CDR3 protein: CASSVVDRERSPLHF

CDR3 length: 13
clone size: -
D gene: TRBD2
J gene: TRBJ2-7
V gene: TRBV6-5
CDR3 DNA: TGTGCCAGCAGACCAGCAGCGGGATACGAGCAGTACTTC
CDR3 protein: CASRPAAGYEQYF

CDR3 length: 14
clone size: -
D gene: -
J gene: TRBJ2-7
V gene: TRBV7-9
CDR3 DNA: TGTGCCAGCAGCTTACCGAACAGGGTCAACGAGCAGTACTTC
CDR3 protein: CASSLPNRVNEQYF

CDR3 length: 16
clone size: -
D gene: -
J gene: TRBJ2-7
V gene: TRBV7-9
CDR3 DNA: TGTGCCAGCAGCTTAGATGGGCCAACTTACTCCTACGAGCAGTACTTC
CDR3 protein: CASSLDGPTYSYEQYF

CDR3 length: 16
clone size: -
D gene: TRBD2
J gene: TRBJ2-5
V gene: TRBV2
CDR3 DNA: TGTGCCAGCAGTGAAGGGGGTAGCGGGAGGGGAGAGACCCAGTACTTC
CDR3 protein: CASSEGGSGRGETQYF

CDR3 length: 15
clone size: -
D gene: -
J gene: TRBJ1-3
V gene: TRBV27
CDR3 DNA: TGTGCCAGCAGTTTAGTATGGGGCTCTGGAAACACCATATATTTT
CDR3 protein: CASSLVWGSGNTIYF

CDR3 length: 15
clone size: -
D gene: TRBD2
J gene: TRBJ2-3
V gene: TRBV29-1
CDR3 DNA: TGCAGCGTTTCGGGACTAGCGGGGAGCACAGATACGCAGTATTTT
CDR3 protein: CSVSGLAGSTDTQYF

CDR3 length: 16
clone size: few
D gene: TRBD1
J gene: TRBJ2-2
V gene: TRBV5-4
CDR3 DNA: TGTGCCAGCAGCTTAACAGGGGGCGCAGGCACCGGGGAGCTGTTTTTT
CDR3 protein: CASSLTGGAGTGELFF

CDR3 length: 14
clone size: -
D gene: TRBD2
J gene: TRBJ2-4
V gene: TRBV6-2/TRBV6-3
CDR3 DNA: TGTGCCAGCAGTGTCCCGGGACTAGCGGACATTCAGTACTTC
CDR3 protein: CASSVPGLADIQYF

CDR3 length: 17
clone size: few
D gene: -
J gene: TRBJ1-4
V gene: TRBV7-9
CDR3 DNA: TGTGCCAGCAGCCCCTCGATAGTCTATGCAACTAATGAAAAACTGTTTTTT
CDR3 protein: CASSPSIVYATNEKLFF

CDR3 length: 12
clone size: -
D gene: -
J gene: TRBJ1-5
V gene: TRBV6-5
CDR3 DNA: TGTGCCAGCTCCCTGGCGGGACAAGCCCCCGTTTTT
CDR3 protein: CASSLAGQAPVF

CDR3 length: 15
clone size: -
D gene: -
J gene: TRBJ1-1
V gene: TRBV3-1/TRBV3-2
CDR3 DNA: TGTGCCAGCAGCCAAGAGGGAACAGGGAACACTGAAGCTTTCTTT
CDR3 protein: CASSQEGTGNTEAFF

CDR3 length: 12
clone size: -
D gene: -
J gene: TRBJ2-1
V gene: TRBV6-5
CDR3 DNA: TGTGCCAGCAGTAACGAGGGGAATGAGCAGTTCTTC
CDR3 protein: CASSNEGNEQFF